The present T cell receptor beta chain was sequenced within a study of blood T cells in healthy people across ages. General observations from the study: A roughly linear age-dependent decrease characterized TCR beta diversity per million T cells. The study found TCR beta diversity correlated strongly with naive T cell percentage.

In regard to this clonotype: Its specificity is not known.

Germline loops: CDR1 SEHNR, CDR2 FQNEAQ (reference sequence). This CDR3 region has 15 residues. Trimming shortened V by 8 bases and J by 4 bases, and 18 bases separated the two germline ends. PCR was performed a second time for roughly 7 to 12 cycles using a sample-barcoded 5' primer and a J-beta primer mix. Individual samples furnished no less than 3 million CDR3-containing paired-end reads apiece. TCRdb re-derived calls from the 5' RACE reads in MiXCR, one entry per CDR3 protein. The sample includes 750,000 to 950,000 distinct CDR3 sequences, almost 30% of them seen just once. This sample was shared with a second study, whose subject was T cells of mothers and their children. This second study says: Slightly, though not significantly, more overlap was seen in related than in unrelated mother-child pairs.

The origin of this receptor is a woman aged 35 to 49 in good health. J is TRBJ1-5 and V is TRBV7-9; tentative D call: TRBD1 (6 bases). Sample: blood. CDR3 DNA: TGTGCCAGCGGCCCAAGGGGACACGGAAATCAGCCCCAGCATTTT. This codes for CASGPRGHGNQPQHF. Supplemented by reference TRBV7-9 and TRBJ1-5, the full variable domain reads DTGVSQNPRHKITKRGQNVTFRCDPISEHNRLYWYRQTLGQGPEFLTYFQNEAQLEKSRLLSDRFSAERPKGSFSTLEIQRTEQGDSAMYLCASGPRGHGNQPQHFGDGTRLSIL.